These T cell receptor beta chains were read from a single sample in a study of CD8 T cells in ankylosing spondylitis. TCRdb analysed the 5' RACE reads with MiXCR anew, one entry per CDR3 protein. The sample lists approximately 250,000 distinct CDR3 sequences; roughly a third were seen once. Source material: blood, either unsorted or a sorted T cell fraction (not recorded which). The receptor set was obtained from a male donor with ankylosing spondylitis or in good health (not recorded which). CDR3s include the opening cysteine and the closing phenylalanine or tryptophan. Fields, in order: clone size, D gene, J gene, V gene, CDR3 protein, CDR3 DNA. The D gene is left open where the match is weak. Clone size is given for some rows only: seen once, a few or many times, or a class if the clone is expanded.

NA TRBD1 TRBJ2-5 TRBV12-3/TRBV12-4 CASSATGGVETQYF TGTGCCAGCAGTGCGACAGGGGGTGTTGAGACCCAGTACTTC
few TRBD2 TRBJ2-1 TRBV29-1 CSVRTSGGTSYNEQFF TGCAGCGTCCGGACTAGCGGGGGGACCAGCTACAATGAGCAGTTCTTC
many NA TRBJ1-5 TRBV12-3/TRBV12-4 CASSLGLPSGSNQPQHF TGTGCCAGCAGTTTGGGTCTCCCGAGCGGTAGCAATCAGCCCCAGCATTTT
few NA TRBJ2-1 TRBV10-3 CAISQLGDNEQFF TGTGCCATCAGCCAACTCGGGGACAATGAGCAGTTCTTC
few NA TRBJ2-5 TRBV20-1 CSAHPGVRAQETQYF TGCAGTGCCCACCCCGGGGTCAGGGCCCAAGAGACCCAGTACTTC
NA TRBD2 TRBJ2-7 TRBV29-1 CSVVGGSSYEQYF TGCAGCGTGGTGGGGGGGAGCTCCTACGAGCAGTACTTC
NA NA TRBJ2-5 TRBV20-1 CSARDRRSGRETQYF TGCAGTGCTAGAGATCGTCGCTCCGGTCGAGAGACCCAGTACTTC
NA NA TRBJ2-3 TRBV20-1 CSATQGPDTQYF TGCAGTGCGACCCAGGGACCAGATACGCAGTATTTT
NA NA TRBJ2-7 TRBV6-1 CASSRGPLYEQYF TGTGCCAGCAGCCGCGGACCTCTCTACGAGCAGTACTTC
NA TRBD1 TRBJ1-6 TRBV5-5 CASSLDLRGQGASPLHF TGTGCCAGCAGCTTGGACTTGAGAGGGCAGGGGGCATCACCCCTCCACTTT
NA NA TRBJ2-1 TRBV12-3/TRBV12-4 CASSFAGDEQFF TGTGCCAGCAGTTTTGCCGGGGATGAGCAGTTCTTC
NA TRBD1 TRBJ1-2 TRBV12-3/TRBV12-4 CASSLATGGGYTF TGTGCCAGCAGTTTGGCTACAGGGGGTGGCTACACCTTC
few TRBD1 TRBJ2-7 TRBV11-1 CASSTRQGTYEQYF TGTGCCAGCAGCACCCGACAGGGGACCTACGAGCAGTACTTC
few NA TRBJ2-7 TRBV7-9 CASSRTPFWEQYF TGTGCCAGCAGCAGGACCCCTTTTTGGGAGCAGTACTTC
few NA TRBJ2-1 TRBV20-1 CSAQQAGASNEQFF TGCAGTGCCCAACAGGCAGGGGCTAGCAATGAGCAGTTCTTC
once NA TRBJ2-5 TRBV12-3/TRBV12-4 CASSLTTAFLEGGETQYF TGTGCCAGCAGTTTAACGACAGCCTTTCTCGAGGGCGGTGAGACCCAGTACTTC
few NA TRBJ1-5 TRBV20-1 CSARDSQGNNQPQHF TGCAGTGCTAGAGATTCTCAGGGGAACAATCAGCCCCAGCATTTT
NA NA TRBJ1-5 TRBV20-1 CSASLGDNQPQHF TGCAGTGCTAGTCTAGGGGACAATCAGCCCCAGCATTTT
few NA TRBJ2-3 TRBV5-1 CASSPQTSTDTQYF TGCGCCAGCAGCCCCCAGACTAGCACAGATACGCAGTATTTT
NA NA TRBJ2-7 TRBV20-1 CSAGTGFYEQYF TGCAGTGCGGGGACGGGATTCTACGAGCAGTACTTC
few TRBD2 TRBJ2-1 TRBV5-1 CASSGGTSGDNEQFF TGCGCCAGCAGCGGGGGGACTAGCGGAGACAATGAGCAGTTCTTC
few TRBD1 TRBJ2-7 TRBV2 CASRADRDHEQYF TGTGCCAGCAGAGCAGACAGGGACCACGAGCAGTACTTC
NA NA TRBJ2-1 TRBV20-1 CSARESGDNEQFF TGCAGTGCTAGAGAATCCGGGGACAATGAGCAGTTCTTC
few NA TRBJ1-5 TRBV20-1 CSARIPTGIGGSNQPQHF TGCAGTGCTAGAATACCAACAGGGATAGGAGGGAGCAATCAGCCCCAGCATTTT
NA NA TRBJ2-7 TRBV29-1 CSASTVSYEQYF TGCAGCGCGAGCACAGTCTCCTACGAGCAGTACTTC